This TCR beta chain was recorded in a study of blood T cell repertoires in COVID-19. As for the study in general: Samples came from the United States, Italy and Spain, spanning acute and convalescent COVID-19. The analysed material was cDNA or gDNA that came from T cells, B-cell-depleted T cells, or PBMCs.

The germline V gene encodes CDR1 SEHNR and CDR2 FQNEAQ (reference sequence). This CDR3 has 15 amino acids. The V gene end was trimmed by 5 bases and the J gene end by 2 bases; junction bases not matched to a gene: 7. Authors' data handling: How many nucleated cells were present was estimated from reference gene primer amplification. Generated by immunoSEQ multiplex PCR, the TCRdb table keeps only in-frame clones and is missing some. The DNA gave D and trimming, while V, J and clone size come from that table. Among under 110,000 clones, about 87% were seen once, and the ten largest hold roughly 10%. Sequencing input: peripheral blood. The chain links TRBV7-9 to TRBJ2-5; 8 bases line up with TRBD2. The TCR was taken from a woman in her thirties with acute or convalescent COVID-19. The CDR3 here is CASSTARGGQETQYF. The CDR3 nucleotides are TGTGCCAGCAGCACAGCCCGCGGGGGGCAAGAGACCCAGTACTTC. The full variable domain, with the rest looked up from reference TRBV7-9 and TRBJ2-5, is DTGVSQNPRHKITKRGQNVTFRCDPISEHNRLYWYRQTLGQGPEFLTYFQNEAQLEKSRLLSDRFSAERPKGSFSTLEIQRTEQGDSAMYLCASSTARGGQETQYFGPGTRLLVL.